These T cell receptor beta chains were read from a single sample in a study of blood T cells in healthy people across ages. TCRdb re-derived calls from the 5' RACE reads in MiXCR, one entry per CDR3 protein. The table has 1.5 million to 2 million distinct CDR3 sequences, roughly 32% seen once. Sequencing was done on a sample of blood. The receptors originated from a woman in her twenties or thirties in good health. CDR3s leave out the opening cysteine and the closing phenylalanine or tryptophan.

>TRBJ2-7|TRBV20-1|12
SARDSGGDYEQY
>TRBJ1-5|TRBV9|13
ASSTTGQGGQPQH
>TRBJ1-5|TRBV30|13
AWSVPGTGNQPQH
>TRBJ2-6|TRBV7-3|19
ASSLIGVQGQIYSGANVLT
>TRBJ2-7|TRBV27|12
ASSLNGGDYEQY
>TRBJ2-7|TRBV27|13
ASSIPRGQGRGWY
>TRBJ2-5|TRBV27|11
ASKMGAQETQY
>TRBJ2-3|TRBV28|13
ASSWTSGRSDTQY
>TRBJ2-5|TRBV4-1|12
ASSLGWGPETQY
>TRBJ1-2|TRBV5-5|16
ASSLVGGTGNINYGYT
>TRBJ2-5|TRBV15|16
ATSRDLSGGPNQETQY
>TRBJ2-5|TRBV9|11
ASSAGLPETQY
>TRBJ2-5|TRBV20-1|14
SAVRAGVFYQETQY
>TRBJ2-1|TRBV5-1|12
ASSLVPNYNEQF
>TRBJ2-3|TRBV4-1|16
ASSRADQGGGERDTQY
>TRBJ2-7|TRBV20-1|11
SARGRPFYEQY
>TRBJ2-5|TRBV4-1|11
ASSPLDQETQY
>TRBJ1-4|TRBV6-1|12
ASTPEGGYEKLF
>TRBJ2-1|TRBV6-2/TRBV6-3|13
ASSQRQGAYNEQF
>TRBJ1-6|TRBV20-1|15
SARDSGQGALFSPLH
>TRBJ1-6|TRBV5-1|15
ATLLGQIGSYNSPLH
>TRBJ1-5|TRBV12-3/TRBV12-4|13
ASSWDRGLSQPQH
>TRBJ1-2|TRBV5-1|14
ASRFNGGTTNYGYT
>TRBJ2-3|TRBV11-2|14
ASSSKAGGDTDTQY
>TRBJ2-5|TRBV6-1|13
ASSERLAGGETQY
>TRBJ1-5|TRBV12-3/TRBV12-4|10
ASRDGVQPQH
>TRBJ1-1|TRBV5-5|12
ASGGQIMNTEAF
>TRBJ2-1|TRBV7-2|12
ASSRRRRVNEQF
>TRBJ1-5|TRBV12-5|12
ASMSDGGNQPQH
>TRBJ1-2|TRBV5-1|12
ASSLSGTDLSYT
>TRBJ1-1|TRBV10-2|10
ASRSSIGEAF
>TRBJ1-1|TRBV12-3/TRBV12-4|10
ASSMSGTKAF
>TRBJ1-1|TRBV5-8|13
ASSLAVRADTEAF
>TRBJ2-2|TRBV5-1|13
ASSWGTKNTGELF
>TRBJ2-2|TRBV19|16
ASSIGGLAAANTGELF
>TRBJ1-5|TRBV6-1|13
ASKLTGGTDQPQH
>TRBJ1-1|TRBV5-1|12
ASSPDGVRTEAF
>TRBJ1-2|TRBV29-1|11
SVGERSGYGYT
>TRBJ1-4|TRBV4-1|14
ASSRQISATNEKPF
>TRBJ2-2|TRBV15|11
ATLRQDTGELF
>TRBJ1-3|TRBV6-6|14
ASSSSIRSRGNTIY
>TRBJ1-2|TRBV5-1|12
ASSFQGAPYGYT
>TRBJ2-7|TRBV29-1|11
NVEGGGAYEQY
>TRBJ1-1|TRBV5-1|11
ASSFAENTEAF
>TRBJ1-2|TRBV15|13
ATSRDFTRGHGYT
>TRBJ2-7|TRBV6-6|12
ASSHPGITYEQY
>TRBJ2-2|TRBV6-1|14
ASSEASGGSTGELF
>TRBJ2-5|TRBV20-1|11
SATRPRQETQY
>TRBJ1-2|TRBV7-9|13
ASSPRFGDGYGYT
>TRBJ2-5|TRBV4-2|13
ASSQDETGGETQY
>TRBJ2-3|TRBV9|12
AGSPRSSGDTQY
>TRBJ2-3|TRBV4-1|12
VSSQIALTDTQY
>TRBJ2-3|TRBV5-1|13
ASNPGDKITDTQY
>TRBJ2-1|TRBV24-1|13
ATSDRQGPGNEQF
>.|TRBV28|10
ASSRMSGTQY
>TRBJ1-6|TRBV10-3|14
AISLQGFGTNSPLH
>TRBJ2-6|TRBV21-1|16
ASSFLGTGTSGANVLT
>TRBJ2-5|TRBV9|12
ASSVETDQETQY
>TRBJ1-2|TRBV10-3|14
AISESVGQINYGYT
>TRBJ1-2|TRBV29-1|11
SFSGGEVEGYT